Below are 5 T cell receptor beta chains sequenced from a single sample in a study of OX40 agonist ivuxolimab in advanced cancers. The repertoire was sequenced with immunoSEQ multiplex PCR; TCRdb's copy has only in-frame clones and lacks some. The sample lists 65,000 to 80,000 clones; around 82% were seen once. The material was CD4+ or CD8+ T cells sorted from blood, obtained in a trial of the OX40 agonist ivuxolimab. The receptors stem from an adult with an advanced solid tumor such as melanoma, head and neck, liver or kidney cancer.

The rearrangement links TRBV5-1 to TRBJ2-7; possible D gene TRBD1, 6 bases. Germline V gives CDR1 SGHRS, CDR2 YFSETQ. Trimming cost V 7 bases and J 5 bases, with 16 bases left between them. The CDR3 is 13 residues long. CDR3 coding DNA: TGCGCCAGCCGGCGGCGAGAGGGGGACGAGCAGTACTTC. It encodes CASRRREGDEQYF.

V is TRBV30 and J is TRBJ2-1; unclear D gene. V was shortened by 0 bases and J by 7 bases, with 4 bases between the two germline ends. The germline V gene encodes CDR1 GTSNPN and CDR2 SVGIG (reference sequence). The CDR3 is 11 residues long. As DNA, the CDR3 is TGTGCCTGGAGTGTACAAAATGAGCAGTTCTTC. It is translated as CAWSVQNEQFF.

The chain uses TRBV5-4 and TRBJ1-1; possible D gene TRBD1, 6 bases. The CDR3 covers 16 residues. V was pared by 4 bases and J by 2 bases, with 18 bases between. Per the germline V gene, CDR1 is SGHNT and CDR2 is YYREEE (reference sequence). This CDR3 is CASSPEVQGRNTEAFF. The CDR3 DNA reads TGTGCCAGCAGCCCGGAGGTACAGGGAAGAAACACTGAAGCTTTCTTT.

This chain connects TRBV5-5 to TRBJ2-3, with a weak D call TRBD2 (6 bases). Trimming removed 0 bases at V and 3 bases at J, with 8 bases between. This CDR3 region has 14 residues. CDR1 is SGHKS and CDR2 is YYEKEE in the germline V gene (reference sequence). The CDR3 DNA reads as TGTGCCAGCAGCTTGGAGCTAGCGACAGATACGCAGTATTTT. This encodes CASSLELATDTQYF.

Here the CDR3 reads CASSYSSPGQPQHF. In nucleotides, the CDR3 is TGTGCCAGCAGTTACTCGAGTCCGGGTCAGCCCCAGCATTTT. The chain uses TRBV6-6 and TRBJ1-5; D remains unclear. The CDR3 is made up of 14 amino acids. V shed 0 bases and J shed 6 bases, with 9 bases lying between them. Germline lookup yields CDR1 MNHNY and CDR2 SVGAGI (reference sequence).